This is a list of T cell receptor beta chains from one sample in a study of blood T cell repertoires in COVID-19. Measured with immunoSEQ multiplex PCR; TCRdb has only the in-frame clones, and not every one. The sample has roughly 15,000 clones; 87% are singletons. Sample: peripheral blood. These receptors were obtained from a man aged 50 or older with active COVID-19. Both conserved end residues are trimmed from each CDR3. A D gene is named only where the DNA matches it firmly. Size is stated for part of the rows, as once, few or many counts, or as a class when the clone is expanded.

d_call	v_call	clone_size	j_call	cdr3_aa
.	TRBV7-2	.	TRBJ2-7	ASSHFPSYEQY
TRBD2	TRBV7-8	.	TRBJ2-3	ASSETGTSGRARRTDTQY
TRBD2	TRBV27	once	TRBJ2-1	ASSLWAGTRPYNEQF
.	TRBV15	.	TRBJ1-1	ATSRDAGFNTEAF
.	TRBV11-2	.	TRBJ1-1	ASSPRVPVNTEAF
.	TRBV27	.	TRBJ2-1	ASSFFREIDEQF
TRBD1	TRBV3-1/TRBV3-2	.	TRBJ2-7	ASSHQPGQGTNEQY
TRBD2	TRBV4-3	.	TRBJ2-5	ASSLQTSGQETQY
.	TRBV28	.	TRBJ1-5	ASSLGPHAPQH
.	TRBV7-3	.	TRBJ1-6	ASSLSQGSSPLH
.	TRBV20-1	.	TRBJ2-6	SASQGTGANVLT
TRBD1	TRBV28	.	TRBJ1-5	ASPSTRVGTGRIQPQH
TRBD2	TRBV6-2/TRBV6-3	once	TRBJ2-5	ASSLGTSGGQETQY
TRBD1	TRBV7-2	.	TRBJ1-1	ASSLHQLGQGVNTEAF
TRBD2	TRBV28	.	TRBJ2-1	ASRLAGVSEQF
.	TRBV30	.	TRBJ1-2	AWSRGRGVYGYT
TRBD2	TRBV24-1	.	TRBJ2-5	ATSDSSGREETQY
TRBD1	TRBV2	.	TRBJ1-2	ASSSPDRVNYGYT
.	TRBV10-3	.	TRBJ1-2	AISDDSNYGYT
.	TRBV7-7	.	TRBJ2-3	ASSSSGSRADTQY
TRBD1	TRBV5-4	.	TRBJ2-4	ASSPGTDKNIQY
TRBD1	TRBV4-1	few	TRBJ1-5	ASSQGGTVSNQPQH
.	TRBV12-3/TRBV12-4	.	TRBJ2-7	ASRSGESYEQY
.	TRBV19	.	TRBJ2-2	ASTIEGQLRSTGELF
TRBD2	TRBV4-3	.	TRBJ2-3	ASSQGTSGSNTQY
.	TRBV6-5	.	TRBJ2-2	ASRWTLNTGELF
.	TRBV5-1	.	TRBJ1-1	ASSLTGGTEAF